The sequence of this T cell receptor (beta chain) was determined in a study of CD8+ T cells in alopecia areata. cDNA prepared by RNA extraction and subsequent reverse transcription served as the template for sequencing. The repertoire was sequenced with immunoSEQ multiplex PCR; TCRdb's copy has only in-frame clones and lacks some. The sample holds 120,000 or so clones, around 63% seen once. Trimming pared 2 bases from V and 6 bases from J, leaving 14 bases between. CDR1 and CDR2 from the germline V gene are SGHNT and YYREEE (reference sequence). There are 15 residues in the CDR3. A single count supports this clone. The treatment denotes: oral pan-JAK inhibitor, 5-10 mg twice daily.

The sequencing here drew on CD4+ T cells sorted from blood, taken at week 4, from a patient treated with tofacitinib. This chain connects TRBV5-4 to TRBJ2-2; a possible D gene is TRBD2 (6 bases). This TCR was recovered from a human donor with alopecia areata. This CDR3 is CASSLGGEQAGELFF. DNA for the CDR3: TGTGCCAGCAGCTTAGGAGGGGAACAGGCCGGGGAGCTGTTTTTT. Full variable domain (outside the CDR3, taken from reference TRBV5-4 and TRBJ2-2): ETGVTQSPTHLIKTRGQQVTLRCSSQSGHNTVSWYQQALGQGPQFIFQYYREEENGRGNFPPRFSGLQFPNYSSELNVNALELDDSALYLCASSLGGEQAGELFFGEGSRLTVL.